The TCR beta chain under discussion was sequenced for a study of OX40 agonist ivuxolimab in advanced cancers. Measured with immunoSEQ multiplex PCR; TCRdb has only the in-frame clones, and not every one. The table shows around 84,000 clones, with over 85% occurring only once. Deletions cut 3 bases from V and 3 bases from J, with 15 bases between. In germline, CDR1 is LNHDA, CDR2 SQIVND (reference sequence). The CDR3 runs 15 residues. The clonotype comes from an adult with an advanced solid tumor such as melanoma, head and neck, liver or kidney cancer. Sequencing used CD4+ or CD8+ T cells sorted from blood, obtained in a trial of the OX40 agonist ivuxolimab. The rearrangement uses TRBV19 and TRBJ2-7; D might be TRBD2 (5 bases). In DNA form, the CDR3 reads TGTGCCAGTAGTATTTCTGGCGGGTCGAACTACGAGCAGTACTTC. Residues: CASSISGGSNYEQYF.